This TCR beta chain was profiled in a study of regulatory and conventional T cells in RAG deficiency. Study findings and constraints: Shorter CDR3s in all patient subsets; >80% Treg-Tconv overlap in Omenn. Treg unique TCR beta sequences were 80 to 100-fold fewer in Omenn syndrome and CID/AS patients than controls.

Comment on this clone: Its antigen is as yet unknown.

Assay: immunoSEQ multiplex PCR; the TCRdb copy retains only in-frame clones and omits some. The sample lists more than 9,000 clones, roughly 90% occurring once. Regulatory T cells were sorted from blood as CD4+ CD25-high CD127-low cells. This CDR3 has 16 amino acids. The germline gives CDR1 SGDLS, CDR2 YYNGEE. The junction had 7 bases not matched to a gene; V was cut back by 3 bases and J by 1 base. This sample also belongs to another study, concerning regulatory T cells. That source adds: Primers: 52 TRBV forward and 13 TRBJ reverse.

Sequenced sample: Tregs sorted from blood. The rearrangement uses TRBV9 and TRBJ1-1; 9 bases are shared with TRBD1. This receptor was taken from a human donor in good health. CDR3: CASSDGQGSTNTEAFF. CDR3 sequence (DNA): TGTGCCAGCAGCGACGGACAGGGGAGCACGAACACTGAAGCTTTCTTT. Full variable domain (remainder filled in from reference TRBV9 and TRBJ1-1): DSGVTQTPKHLITATGQRVTLRCSPRSGDLSVYWYQQSLDQGLQFLIQYYNGEERAKGNILERFSAQQFPDLHSELNLSSLELGDSALYFCASSDGQGSTNTEAFFGQGTRLTVV.